This TCR beta chain is drawn from a study of blood T cells in healthy people across ages. Peripheral blood, roughly 9.1 milliliters per donor, was collected. Worth noting for this clonotype: The antigen is not known.

Primers used in a second PCR of roughly 7 to 12 cycles were a sample-barcoded 5' primer and a J-beta primer mix. A 12-random-nucleotide template-switch adaptor tagged each cDNA molecule. TCRdb fed the 5' RACE reads into MiXCR, producing one record per CDR3 protein. In the table there are around 800,000 distinct CDR3 sequences, 40% to 50% of which are singletons. Study-wide points: TCR beta diversity tracked closely with naive T cell percentage. Observed TCR beta diversity per million T cells went down as age went up. This fall followed a roughly linear course with age.

Trimming cost V 3 bases and J 2 bases, with 4 bases left between them. The CDR3 consists of 11 residues. Germline V gives CDR1 DFQATT, CDR2 SNEGSKA (reference sequence). The chain employs TRBV20-1 and TRBJ2-5, with D uncertain. The receptor was derived from a man aged 60 to 69 in good health. Sequenced: blood. The chain's CDR3 is CSASGQETQYF. The DNA of the CDR3 is TGCAGTGCTAGCGGGCAAGAGACCCAGTACTTC.